The 29 T cell receptor beta chains listed next were all sequenced from one sample in a study of shared clonotypes between healthy human individuals. Assay used: immunoSEQ multiplex PCR; TCRdb lists only in-frame clones, some missing. Here the sample spans 1.6 million or so clones, about 98.5% being singletons. Sequences were obtained from naive CD4+ T cells sorted from blood. Stated subset: CD45RA+ positively selected. These receptors originate from a man aged 25 to 40 in good health.

The chain uses TRBV28 and TRBJ2-3; 8 nucleotides align to TRBD2. The CDR3 loop spans 15 amino acids. V was pared by 5 bases and J by 6 bases, with 10 bases of the junction left unmatched. Germline V gene lookup returns CDR1 MDHEN and CDR2 SYDVKM. The CDR3: CASSALAGGEDTQYF. Written as DNA, the CDR3 is TGTGCCAGCAGTGCACTGGCGGGAGGTGAGGATACGCAGTATTTT.

This clone showed up just once. The chain couples TRBV20-1 to TRBJ2-5, with D unclear. CDR3 length equals 11 residues. Trimming took 0 bases from V and 6 from J, leaving 5 bases between them. Germline V gives CDR1 DFQATT, CDR2 SNEGSKA (reference sequence). CDR3 region: CSARDYQTQYF. The CDR3 DNA is TGCAGTGCTAGAGATTACCAGACCCAGTACTTC.

This sequence joins TRBV6-5 and TRBJ2-1, with D perhaps matching TRBD2 (5 bases). Germline loops: CDR1 MNHEY, CDR2 SVGAGI. This CDR3 has 15 residues. Trimming took off 2 bases at V and 7 bases at J, with 15 bases between the two ends. CDR3 sequence reads: CASSYKRPLGNEQFF. DNA for the CDR3: TGTGCCAGCAGTTACAAGCGGCCCTTGGGGAATGAGCAGTTCTTC.

The chain is built from TRBV11-2 and TRBJ1-2; TRBD1 might be the D (6 bases). Germline V gives CDR1 SGHAT, CDR2 FQNNGV. The CDR3 has 13 amino acids. V dropped 6 bases and J dropped 5 bases, with 13 bases sitting between them. CDR3 amino acids: CASRKPGVYGYTF. CDR3 coding DNA: TGTGCCAGCAGAAAACCAGGGGTTTATGGCTACACCTTC.

The rearrangement joins TRBV5-1 to TRBJ2-7; 8 bases match TRBD2. V dropped 3 bases and J dropped 2; count of bases not matched to a gene: 13. The CDR3 has 17 amino acids. Germline assignment: CDR1 SGHRS and CDR2 YFSETQ. The CDR3 here is CASSSQRTSGGAYEQYF. As DNA, the CDR3 is TGCGCCAGCAGCTCCCAAAGAACTAGCGGAGGCGCCTACGAGCAGTACTTC.

The V and J genes are TRBV6-1 and TRBJ2-1; D not certain. CDR3 length: 12 residues. CDR1 is MNHNS and CDR2 is SASEGT in the germline V gene. Trimming removed 5 bases from V and 7 bases from J, with 9 bases in between. The CDR3 protein is CASSMKRNEQFF. CDR3 nucleotides: TGTGCCAGCAGTATGAAAAGGAATGAGCAGTTCTTC.

The chain uses TRBV7-9 and TRBJ2-7; possibly TRBD1 or TRBD2 for D (6 bases each). This CDR3 comprises 16 residues. The germline V gene encodes CDR1 SEHNR and CDR2 FQNEAQ (reference sequence). Between the trimmed V and J ends, which lost 5 bases and 2 bases, there was a span of 19 bases. The CDR3 spells CASSVVGGRQPYEQYF. The CDR3 bases are TGTGCCAGCAGCGTAGTAGGGGGGAGACAACCCTACGAGCAGTACTTC.

The chain recombines TRBV2 with TRBJ2-1; possibly TRBD2 for D (6 bases). The CDR3 is 16 amino acids. CDR1 is SNHLY, CDR2 FYNNEI, per germline. V lost 5 bases and J 7 bases, leaving 21 bases between the germline ends. CDR3 in amino acids: CASSSQGTRAGNEQFF. DNA for the CDR3: TGTGCCAGCAGTAGCCAAGGGACGAGGGCGGGAAATGAGCAGTTCTTC.

The chain has TRBV18 and TRBJ2-7; 8 nucleotides line up with TRBD1. Germline V gene lookup returns CDR1 KGHSH and CDR2 LQKENI. The CDR3 has 18 amino acids. Trimming at V came to 2 bases and at J to 1 base, leaving 13 bases not matched to a gene. The CDR3 region has the DNA TGTGCCAGCTCACCAATGGACAGGGTCGGCCCCAATTCCTACGAGCAGTACTTC. Its translation is CASSPMDRVGPNSYEQYF.

The V call is TRBV9, the J call TRBJ2-7, with D hard to call. The germline CDR1 and CDR2 sequences are SGDLS and YYNGEE. Trimming stripped 0 bases from V and 5 bases from J, with 12 bases between. This CDR3 region has 14 residues. DNA of the CDR3: TGTGCCAGCAGCGTAGGTGGGCAGCCCCACGAGCAGTACTTC. It translates to CASSVGGQPHEQYF.

The V and J genes are TRBV18 and TRBJ2-5, with TRBD1 as a possible D gene (6 bases). This CDR3 has 16 amino acids. Between the trimmed V and J ends, which lost 1 base and 0 bases, there was a span of 12 bases. Germline V gene data show CDR1 as KGHSH and CDR2 as LQKENI. CDR3 residues: CASSPRIGQNQETQYF. DNA for the CDR3: TGTGCCAGCTCACCACGAATAGGACAGAACCAAGAGACCCAGTACTTC. Full variable domain (rest looked up from reference TRBV18 and TRBJ2-5): NAGVMQNPRHLVRRRGQEARLRCSPMKGHSHVYWYRQLPEEGLKFMVYLQKENIIDESGMPKERFSAEFPKEGPSILRIQQVVRGDSAAYFCASSPRIGQNQETQYFGPGTRLLVL.

This chain links TRBV6-5 with TRBJ1-1, with 8 bases fitting TRBD1. The germline CDR1 and CDR2 sequences are MNHEY and SVGAGI. J lost 6 bases, V lost 0 bases, and 6 bases had no gene match. The CDR3 sequence is 15 residues long. The CDR3 here is CASSYSNRGSAEAFF. Written as DNA, the CDR3 is TGTGCCAGCAGTTACTCGAACAGGGGGAGCGCTGAAGCTTTCTTT.

As regards this clone: The same CDR3 arises from other DNA sequences in this sample as well. As DNA, the CDR3 is TGCGCCAGCAGCTTGGCCGCGGGAACTGAAGCTTTCTTT. Protein sequence: CASSLAAGTEAFF. The J gene is TRBJ1-1, the V gene TRBV5-1; D is ambiguous. The CDR3 length is 13 residues. With 0 bases removed from V and 5 bases from J, the gap between germline ends came to 8 bases. CDR1 is SGHRS and CDR2 is YFSETQ in the germline V gene.

The V and J genes are TRBV21-1 and TRBJ1-5. TRBV21-1 is reported as a pseudogene. CDR3 length: 15 amino acids. The CDR3 region is CASSKRSGPYWPQHF. The CDR3, as DNA: TGTGCCAGCAGCAAACGGTCCGGGCCCTACTGGCCCCAGCATTTT.

This chain connects TRBV7-2 to TRBJ2-1; D remains unclear. V was cut by 3 bases and J by 7 bases, with 13 bases left in between. The length of the CDR3 is 14 residues. Germline V lookup: CDR1 SGHTA, CDR2 FQGNSA. The CDR3: CASSLWASKNEQFF. CDR3 DNA: TGTGCCAGCAGCTTGTGGGCTTCAAAAAATGAGCAGTTCTTC. Looking up the rest from reference TRBV7-2 and TRBJ2-1 gives the full variable domain: GAGVSQSPSNKVTEKGKDVELRCDPISGHTALYWYRQSLGQGLEFLIYFQGNSAPDKSGLPSDRFSAERTGGSVSTLTIQRTQQEDSAVYLCASSLWASKNEQFFGPGTRLTVL.

The rearrangement uses TRBV6-6 and TRBJ2-3; tentative D call: TRBD1 (5 bases). CDR1 and CDR2 (germline): MNHNY, SVGAGI (reference sequence). The CDR3 spans 12 residues. Trimming stripped 8 bases from V and 7 bases from J, with 13 bases between. CDR3 in amino acids: CASLDSIYTQYF. CDR3 coding DNA: TGTGCCAGCCTAGACAGTATCTATACGCAGTATTTT.

The rearrangement uses TRBV7-2 and TRBJ2-5, with 7 bases that match TRBD2. This CDR3 is 14 amino acids long. With 7 bases clipped from V and 7 bases from J, the junction kept 12 bases outside the gene matches. CDR1 is SGHTA and CDR2 is FQGNSA in the germline V gene. The CDR3 sequence: CASTSGLEVVTQYF. The CDR3 DNA reads TGTGCCAGCACTTCAGGACTAGAAGTTGTGACCCAGTACTTC.

CDR3 sequence reads: CASSFSSGTYNEQFF. CDR3 DNA: TGTGCCAGCAGTTTCAGTAGCGGGACCTACAATGAGCAGTTCTTC. The chain couples TRBV27 to TRBJ2-1, with 8 bases aligning to TRBD2. The germline V gene has CDR1 MNHEY and CDR2 SMNVEV (reference sequence). There are 15 residues in the CDR3. The V gene end was trimmed by 3 bases and the J gene end by 2 bases; junction bases not matched to a gene: 3.

This chain joins TRBV5-1 and TRBJ2-2; 15 bases line up with TRBD2. CDR1 is SGHRS, CDR2 YFSETQ, per germline. J gave up 1 base and V 2 bases, and 6 bases lay outside the gene matches. The CDR3 contains 19 residues. The CDR3 nucleotides read TGCGCCAGCAGCTTCACCCGGGGACTAGCGGGAGGGAACACCGGGGAGCTGTTTTTT. It is translated as CASSFTRGLAGGNTGELFF.

This rearrangement joins TRBV25-1 to TRBJ2-1; TRBD2 aligns across 13 bases. Germline V gene lookup returns CDR1 MGHDK and CDR2 SYGVNS. Trimming at V came to 1 base and at J to 5 bases, leaving 2 bases not matched to a gene. This CDR3 comprises 16 residues. CDR3 sequence (DNA): TGTGCCAGCAGTGAATGGGGGACTAGCGGGAACAATGAGCAGTTCTTC. It is translated as CASSEWGTSGNNEQFF.

J is TRBJ2-7 and V is TRBV5-4; D remains unclear. The V end lost 1 base, the J end lost 5 bases, and 10 bases lay between the germline ends. The CDR3 length is 13 residues. Germline V CDR1 and CDR2: SGHNT, YYREEE (reference sequence). For the CDR3, the DNA is TGTGCCAGCAGCTTGAGTCAGGATCACGAGCAGTACTTC. Protein product: CASSLSQDHEQYF.

The chain employs TRBV6-5 and TRBJ2-3; either TRBD1 or TRBD2 may fit D (6 bases each). CDR1 MNHEY and CDR2 SVGAGI come from the germline V gene. This CDR3 is built from 15 residues. Trimming took off 5 bases at V and 2 bases at J, with 14 bases between the two ends. CDR3: CASSTGGGTTDTQYF. CDR3 nucleotide sequence: TGTGCCAGCAGTACCGGGGGCGGGACCACAGATACGCAGTATTTT.

The chain has TRBV16 and TRBJ2-1; D gene ambiguous. Trimming cost V 5 bases and J 6 bases, with 14 bases left between them. Germline V CDR1 and CDR2: KGHSY, FQNENV. The CDR3 length is 14 residues. The CDR3 loop is CASSREGTVNEQFF. The CDR3 DNA is TGTGCCAGCAGCAGGGAAGGCACTGTCAATGAGCAGTTCTTC. Supplemented by reference TRBV16 and TRBJ2-1, the full variable domain reads GEEVAQTPKHLVRGEGQKAKLYCAPIKGHSYVFWYQQVLKNEFKFLISFQNENVFDETGMPKERFSAKCLPNSPCSLEIQATKLEDSAVYFCASSREGTVNEQFFGPGTRLTVL.

The rearrangement links TRBV2 to TRBJ2-7, with D possibly TRBD2 on 6 matching bases. The length of the CDR3 is 16 residues. The germline V gene encodes CDR1 SNHLY and CDR2 FYNNEI. V was pared by 6 bases and J by 0 bases, with 18 bases between. The CDR3 bases are TGTGCCAGCAGAAAACCGCCGGGGGACGACTCCTACGAGCAGTACTTC. Its protein product is CASRKPPGDDSYEQYF.

The CDR3 loop reads CASSPGINSYNEQFF. CDR3 DNA: TGTGCCAGCAGCCCTGGCATTAACTCCTACAATGAGCAGTTCTTC. J is TRBJ2-1 and V is TRBV5-4; D call uncertain. The germline V gene encodes CDR1 SGHNT and CDR2 YYREEE (reference sequence). V was trimmed by 4 bases and J by 0 bases, leaving 11 bases between them. This CDR3 spans 15 amino acids.

The J gene is TRBJ2-3, the V gene TRBV5-1, with D possibly being TRBD2 (6 bases). The germline V and J ends were trimmed by 4 bases and 2 bases, with 11 bases remaining between them. CDR3 length equals 14 residues. Germline V gives CDR1 SGHRS, CDR2 YFSETQ. The CDR3 sequence is CASSGGTLTDTQYF. CDR3 in DNA: TGCGCCAGCAGCGGGGGGACCCTCACAGATACGCAGTATTTT. Filled out from reference TRBV5-1 and TRBJ2-3, the complete variable domain reads KAGVTQTPRYLIKTRGQQVTLSCSPISGHRSVSWYQQTPGQGLQFLFEYFSETQRNKGNFPGRFSGRQFSNSRSEMNVSTLELGDSALYLCASSGGTLTDTQYFGPGTRLTVL.

CDR3: CASSEFPRRGYEQYF. CDR3 nucleotides: TGTGCCAGCAGTGAATTCCCACGCCGAGGCTACGAGCAGTACTTC. V usage is TRBV6-1 and J usage is TRBJ2-7, with unresolved D. The germline V and J ends were trimmed by 2 bases and 3 bases, with 14 bases remaining between them. The V gene's germline CDR1 is MNHNS and CDR2 SASEGT. The CDR3 sequence is 15 residues long.

V gene TRBV7-9 combines with J gene TRBJ1-1, with D unclear. Trimming stripped 5 bases from V and 2 bases from J, with 15 bases between. The CDR3 has 15 residues. Germline V gene sequence: CDR1 SEHNR, CDR2 FQNEAQ (reference sequence). The CDR3 nucleotides are TGTGCCAGCAGCCCCCCCTCCTTAACTAACACTGAAGCTTTCTTT. Its translation is CASSPPSLTNTEAFF.

The rearrangement links TRBV5-5 to TRBJ2-1; no firm D call. The germline V gene has CDR1 SGHKS and CDR2 YYEKEE (reference sequence). The CDR3 extends over 14 amino acids. The V gene lost 0 bases and the J gene lost 3 bases, with 7 bases spanning the gap. The CDR3 reads CASSLGSYYNEQFF. DNA of the CDR3: TGTGCCAGCAGCTTGGGCAGCTACTACAATGAGCAGTTCTTC.